Below are 20 T cell receptor beta chains sequenced from a single sample in a study of blood T cell repertoires in COVID-19. Libraries were prepared by immunoSEQ multiplex PCR; TCRdb keeps only in-frame clonotypes and omits some of them. The sample contains 200,000 to 250,000 clones, 80% to 90% of which appear only once. Sequences were obtained from peripheral blood. The receptors were sampled from a man aged 25-40 years with COVID-19, enrolled during active disease.

V gene TRBV10-3 combines with J gene TRBJ1-4; a possible D gene is TRBD1 (6 bases). V gave up 0 bases and J gave up 7 bases, with 21 bases separating them. This CDR3 is built from 18 residues. Germline V gene sequence: CDR1 ENHRY, CDR2 SYGVKD. In DNA, the CDR3 is TGTGCCATCAGTGAGTCGCAGGGGAACCAGAATTTAGGTGAAAAACTGTTTTTT. Translation: CAISESQGNQNLGEKLFF.

This sequence joins TRBV4-1 and TRBJ1-1; D remains ambiguous. Trimming stripped 0 bases from V and 10 bases from J, with 15 bases between. The CDR3 is 14 amino acids. The germline gives CDR1 MGHRA, CDR2 YSYEKL. DNA for the CDR3: TGCGCCAGCAGCCAAGATCAGCGGGGATGGACAGCTTTCTTT. The encoded protein is CASSQDQRGWTAFF.

This chain links TRBV5-6 with TRBJ2-7; TRBD1 matches at 9 bases. Germline V gives CDR1 SGHDT, CDR2 YYEEEE. This CDR3 is built from 15 residues. The trim removed 4 bases at V and 2 bases at J, leaving 7 bases unmatched. CDR3 loop: CASSRTGGVPYEQYF. DNA for the CDR3: TGTGCCAGCAGCCGCACAGGGGGCGTACCCTACGAGCAGTACTTC.

The rearrangement joins TRBV7-9 to TRBJ1-1; 8 bases map to TRBD1. Germline V gene sequence: CDR1 SEHNR, CDR2 FQNEAQ (reference sequence). V lost 5 bases, J lost 8 bases, and 13 bases stayed unmatched. The CDR3 sequence is 15 residues long. CDR3 amino acids: CASSRQGAARGEAFF. CDR3 DNA sequence: TGTGCCAGCAGCCGCCAGGGGGCGGCACGCGGAGAAGCTTTCTTT. The whole variable domain, remainder taken from reference TRBV7-9 and TRBJ1-1, is DTGVSQNPRHKITKRGQNVTFRCDPISEHNRLYWYRQTLGQGPEFLTYFQNEAQLEKSRLLSDRFSAERPKGSFSTLEIQRTEQGDSAMYLCASSRQGAARGEAFFGQGTRLTVV.

The chain is built from TRBV7-9 and TRBJ1-1, with unresolved D. CDR1 and CDR2 (germline): SEHNR, FQNEAQ (reference sequence). This CDR3 comprises 13 residues. Trimming cost V 5 bases and J 5 bases, with 12 bases left between them. CDR3 in amino acids: CASSPPMLTEAFF. The CDR3 coding sequence is TGTGCCAGCAGCCCCCCTATGTTGACTGAAGCTTTCTTT.

This clone was detected once. The rearrangement links TRBV18 to TRBJ1-4; maybe TRBD1 (6 bases). This CDR3 contains 14 residues. The V end lost 3 bases, the J end lost 8 bases, and 13 bases lay between the germline ends. The germline gives CDR1 KGHSH, CDR2 LQKENI. CDR3 in amino acids: CASSPDSRGEKLFF. CDR3 sequence (DNA): TGTGCCAGCTCACCGGACAGCCGGGGAGAAAAACTGTTTTTT.

The V gene is TRBV11-2, the J gene TRBJ1-4, with a weak D call TRBD1 (6 bases). The CDR3 contains 17 residues. V lost 4 bases and J 8 bases, leaving 23 bases between the germline ends. Germline lookup yields CDR1 SGHAT and CDR2 FQNNGV. CDR3 bases: TGTGCCAGCAGCTCGGACAGCCTGGATCGAACTGAAGAAAAACTGTTTTTT. It is translated as CASSSDSLDRTEEKLFF.

About this clone itself: One junction end disagrees with the germline gene, perhaps due to a read error. The chain is built from TRBV28 and TRBJ2-7; 7 positions agree with TRBD2. This CDR3 comprises 12 residues. CDR1 and CDR2 from the germline V gene are MDHEN and SYDVKM. The CDR3 is CASSLGGRDLNF. CDR3 sequence (DNA): TGTGCCAGCAGTTTGGGGGGGAGGGACCTTAACTTC.

The chain couples TRBV7-3 to TRBJ1-6; D unclear. Germline V gene sequence: CDR1 SGHTA, CDR2 FQGTGA. Trimming took off 0 bases at V and 6 bases at J, with 12 bases between the two ends. The CDR3 has 16 residues. CDR3 nucleotide sequence: TGTGCCAGCAGCTTAACGGGTGGAGGGCTTAATTCACCCCTCCACTTT. Protein sequence: CASSLTGGGLNSPLHF.

CDR3 in DNA: TGCAGCGTTGCCTTCGACTTGAGCTCCTACAATGAGCAGTTCTTC. It encodes CSVAFDLSSYNEQFF. V and J are TRBV29-1 and TRBJ2-1; no reliable D call. The CDR3 has 15 residues. The V end was cut by 4 bases, the J end by 0 bases, with 13 bases between. Germline V CDR1 and CDR2: SQVTM, ANQGSEA.

V is TRBV6-5 and J is TRBJ2-5; 7 positions agree with TRBD2. V shed 3 bases and J 3 bases; nucleotides not matched to a gene: 4. Germline assignment: CDR1 MNHEY and CDR2 SVGAGI. The CDR3 length is 14 residues. Written as DNA, the CDR3 is TGTGCCAGCAGTTATAGGGGAGGGGAAGAGACCCAGTACTTC. It yields the protein CASSYRGGEETQYF.

The chain recombines TRBV20-1 with TRBJ1-1, with 8 bases aligning to TRBD1. Germline V lookup: CDR1 DFQATT, CDR2 SNEGSKA (reference sequence). Trimming at V came to 3 bases and at J to 4 bases, leaving 10 bases not matched to a gene. The CDR3 covers 15 residues. The CDR3 DNA is TGCAGTGCTAGTCATCATCAGGGGGCCTCCACTGAAGCTTTCTTT. Translating it yields CSASHHQGASTEAFF.

This sequence joins TRBV6-5 and TRBJ2-1; D may be TRBD2 (5 bases). V lost 3 bases and J lost 9, with 15 bases in between. Germline V gene data show CDR1 as MNHEY and CDR2 as SVGAGI. The CDR3 loop spans 14 amino acids. CDR3 nucleotide sequence: TGTGCCAGCAGTTATCAGCGGACGCCCGCTGAGCAGTTCTTC. It yields the protein CASSYQRTPAEQFF.

The table lists this clone with a count of one. V gene TRBV11-1 combines with J gene TRBJ2-7; the D is unclear. Trimming stripped 2 bases from V and 7 bases from J, with 12 bases between. This CDR3 has 13 residues. The germline gives CDR1 SGHAT, CDR2 FQDESV (reference sequence). The CDR3: CASSLHLAEEQYF. The CDR3 region has the DNA TGTGCCAGCAGCTTACATTTGGCGGAGGAGCAGTACTTC.

The V call is TRBV5-1, the J call TRBJ2-7; 12 bases agree with TRBD1. Per the germline V gene, CDR1 is SGHRS and CDR2 is YFSETQ. The CDR3 has 14 amino acids. The J segment lost 6 bases and the V segment lost 3 bases, leaving 4 bases of the junction unmatched. The CDR3 reads CASSSGQGATEQYF. The CDR3 DNA reads TGCGCCAGCAGCTCGGGACAGGGGGCGACCGAGCAGTACTTC.

V gene TRBV11-3 combines with J gene TRBJ2-7; the D is unclear. The length of the CDR3 is 13 residues. With 1 base removed from V and 6 bases from J, the gap between germline ends came to 10 bases. The germline CDR1 and CDR2 sequences are SGHNT and YENEEA. The CDR3 DNA is TGTGCCAGCAGCTTAGGGCCCACCGCCGAGCAGTACTTC. Translation: CASSLGPTAEQYF.

This chain uses TRBV11-3 with TRBJ2-1; the D gene is possibly TRBD2 (5 bases). The CDR3 contains 15 residues. CDR1 is SGHNT and CDR2 is YENEEA in the germline V gene. V dropped 3 bases and J dropped 6 bases, with 15 bases sitting between them. Written as DNA, the CDR3 is TGTGCCAGCAGCTTGGGTGTTTTTCGGGGCAATGAGCAGTTCTTC. Protein sequence: CASSLGVFRGNEQFF.

The chain uses TRBV28 and TRBJ2-7, with a tentative D call TRBD2 (6 bases). The CDR3 consists of 13 residues. The germline V gene encodes CDR1 MDHEN and CDR2 SYDVKM. V shed 8 bases and J shed 0 bases, with 11 bases lying between them. The CDR3 DNA is TGTGCCAGCTTTCAGCGGGTCTCCTACGAGCAGTACTTC. Its translation is CASFQRVSYEQYF.

The chain couples TRBV7-9 to TRBJ2-1; D perhaps matches TRBD1 (7 bases). The germline CDR1 and CDR2 sequences are SEHNR and FQNEAQ (reference sequence). The CDR3 spans 15 residues. V lost 1 base and J lost 6, with 13 bases in between. CDR3 nucleotides: TGTGCCAGCAGCTTAGAACAGGGGAGGAGCAATGAGCAGTTCTTC. Residues: CASSLEQGRSNEQFF.

The chain has TRBV10-3 and TRBJ2-3; D unresolved. The CDR3 covers 15 residues. CDR1 and CDR2 (germline): ENHRY, SYGVKD. V shed 0 bases and J shed 3 bases, with 10 bases lying between them. The CDR3 DNA is TGTGCCATCAGTGAGTCGAGTTTGAAAACAGATACGCAGTATTTT. Translated, it gives CAISESSLKTDTQYF.